This TCR beta chain is drawn from a study of T cell responses to AZD1222 COVID-19 vaccine (dated by TCRdb to 2020 to 2022). Regarding the complete study: AZD1222 recipients whose second dose came at about 4 weeks and those whose second dose came at about 12 weeks were combined into one group, since spike-specific TCR depth and breadth did not differ between the two schedules. Trial participants were enrolled by age into subgroups of 18-55, 56-69 and 70-plus years, and around 140, 26 and 57 TCR-sequenced participants, respectively, were included in these subgroups. A total of 230 to 250 trial participants underwent TCR sequencing, of whom about 210 had received two doses of AZD1222 and approximately 26 had received two doses of the MenACWY control vaccine.

The CDR3 regions of human TCRbeta chains were subjected to immunosequencing. Processing in the source paper ran as follows. TCRs in the repertoires were compared against a reference library of SARS-CoV-2-specific TCRs that had been generated with the MIRA antigen-specificity platform. Breadth was defined as the fraction of unique TCRs that were SARS-CoV-2-associated, and depth was defined as the fraction of total T cells that were SARS-CoV-2-associated. Using the MIRA data, each spike-specific TCR was mapped to the spike region that the TCR reacts to and placed in a CD4 or CD8 class. Log10-transformed breadth and depth values were compared by one-way ANOVA with Sidak's multiple comparisons tests. Entries here come from immuneACCESS through TCRdb and include only in-frame sequences with V and J called. Some clones fail to appear in such tables; in the studies checked, an unresolved V gene covers under half of the shortfall, and the cause of the remainder is unknown. V and J calls and clone size are as listed in that table; D and trimming were resolved from the DNA. Counted in this sample were roughly 100,000 clones; 89% of them appeared once. The ten largest clones capture about 17% of the sample.

Study-level results and caveats: Conclusions about previously exposed vaccinees are limited, since just 5 or 6 AZD1222 recipients were seropositive for SARS-CoV-2 at baseline. Nearly half of unique spike-specific TCRs reportedly recognized epitopes outside regions mutated in the B.1.351 and B.1.1.7 variants. Participants were mostly white British, with more females than males. The authors suggested clonal diversity may have been underestimated. Vaccine-associated CD4 TCRs spanned the whole spike protein, with dominant responses in regions 160-218 and 743-854. A significant rise in spike-specific TCR breadth and depth was observed after two AZD1222 doses relative to day 0 and relative to MenACWY recipients. In the small 56-69-year group, the increase in depth fell short of significance, most likely because of low power. Because no samples from the day 14 peak response were available, repertoires could be characterized only after the peak T cell response.

The sample's time point label, in plain terms: baseline before first vaccination. Vaccinee samples were obtained from the UK trials COV001 and COV002, which included a single-blind randomized controlled phase 2/3 trial of AZD1222 (ChAdOx1 nCoV-19) in healthy adults. For TCRbeta chain sequencing, PBMC samples were collected from trial participants at day 0 and at day 28 after the second dose. Its CDR3 holds 14 amino acids, cysteine through phenylalanine. Of the read, only the CDR3 DNA is kept; its 42 bases are in frame from base 1. The trim is 2 bases for V and 0 bases for J, with a gap of 8 bases between the germline ends. CDR1 GTSNPN and CDR2 SVGIG were looked up in the germline V gene (reference sequence). This clone was recorded once. Its target antigen remains unknown. The record has no base qualities; no much larger clone is one base away.

This TCR was sampled from an adult in good health. The V and J genes are TRBV30 and TRBJ1-3; the D gene lacks a confident call. The sample was peripheral blood, taken on day 0 of AZD1222 vaccination. This receptor carries the CDR3 CAWSRRISGNTIYF. The DNA reads as follows: TGTGCCTGGAGTAGGCGGATCTCTGGAAACACCATATATTTT. Extended through the reference TRBV30 and TRBJ1-3 proteins, this CDR3 yields the full variable domain: SQTIHQWPATLVQPVGSPLSLECTVEGTSNPNLYWYRQAAGRGLQLLFYSVGIGQISSEVPQNLSASRPQDRQFILSSKKLLLSDSGFYLCAWSRRISGNTIYFGEGSWLTVV.